The TCR beta chain under discussion was sequenced for a study of blood T cells in healthy people across ages. With a J-beta primer mix and a sample-barcoded 5' primer, a second PCR ran about 7 to 12 cycles. TCRdb reprocessed the 5' RACE reads via MiXCR and lists one record per CDR3 protein. In the table there are some 860,000 distinct CDR3 sequences, more than 55% of which are singletons. Every sample had a minimum of 7 million PBMCs isolated. Per sample, extraction of total RNA gave at least 6 micrograms in every case. CDR3 length: 18 amino acids. With V trimmed by 6 bases and J by 5 bases, 15 bases remained unmatched. Germline values: CDR1 SEHNR, CDR2 FQNEAQ (reference sequence).

The specimen was blood. The chain employs TRBV7-9 and TRBJ2-1; TRBD2 agrees at 11 bases. The sequence derives from a man aged 35-49 years in good health. The CDR3 region has the DNA TGTGCCAGCAGACGCCCCGGCACTAGCGGGAGCCCACACAATGAGCAGTTCTTC. It specifies CASRRPGTSGSPHNEQFF.